The rows below give T cell receptor beta chains drawn from one sample of a study of spatial heterogeneity in lung cancer. MiXCR, run by TCRdb on the 5' RACE reads, gives a single entry per CDR3 protein. The sample shows 22,000 or so distinct CDR3 sequences, over 4.5% of them seen only once. The starting material was PBMCs, obtained at surgery. These receptors came from a male donor with early-stage non-small cell lung cancer. CDR3s include the opening cysteine and the closing phenylalanine or tryptophan. The D gene is left open where the match is weak. Size tells how often a clone was seen (once, few, many) or the class of an expanded clone, and some rows leave it out.

CDR3 length | clone size | J gene | V gene | D gene | CDR3 protein | CDR3 DNA
12 | few | TRBJ2-7 | TRBV20-1 | - | CSGKGRFYEQYF | TGCAGTGGTAAGGGACGGTTTTACGAGCAGTACTTC
15 | many | TRBJ2-5 | TRBV7-9 | TRBD2 | CASSFSGGGKETQYF | TGTGCCAGCAGCTTCTCCGGGGGGGGAAAGGAGACCCAGTACTTC
14 | - | TRBJ2-3 | TRBV5-1 | - | CASSSWDLTDTQYF | TGCGCCAGCAGCTCCTGGGATCTCACAGATACGCAGTATTTT
13 | many | TRBJ2-7 | TRBV27 | - | CASSRGRPYEQYF | TGTGCCAGCAGCCGGGGCCGGCCCTACGAGCAGTACTTC
13 | many | TRBJ1-1 | TRBV5-1 | - | CASSLDGGRRAFF | TGCGCCAGCAGCTTGGATGGCGGCCGCAGAGCTTTCTTT
18 | many | TRBJ2-2 | TRBV5-1 | - | CASSLVGQIDIRTGELFF | TGCGCCAGCAGCCTGGTCGGACAGATTGACATCCGCACCGGGGAGCTGTTTTTT
17 | many | TRBJ2-7 | TRBV18 | - | CASSPRETRSKPYEQYF | TGTGCCAGCTCACCACGTGAGACTAGAAGTAAGCCCTACGAGCAGTACTTC
17 | many | TRBJ2-7 | TRBV20-1 | TRBD2 | CSARDLPGLADPYEQYF | TGCAGTGCTAGAGACCTTCCCGGACTAGCGGATCCCTACGAGCAGTACTTC
14 | - | TRBJ2-3 | TRBV29-1 | - | CSIRTALPGDTQYF | TGCAGCATTCGGACAGCTCTCCCCGGGGATACGCAGTATTTT
14 | many | TRBJ1-3 | TRBV29-1 | - | CSVGPGHTGNTIYF | TGCAGCGTTGGGCCGGGACACACTGGAAACACCATATATTTT
17 | few | TRBJ2-3 | TRBV9 | TRBD2 | CASSVSRTSGSTDTQYF | TGTGCCAGCAGCGTTTCCCGGACTAGCGGTAGCACAGATACGCAGTATTTT
12 | many | TRBJ2-1 | TRBV20-1 | - | CSAREILNEQFF | TGCAGTGCTAGAGAAATACTGAATGAGCAGTTCTTC
14 | many | TRBJ2-7 | TRBV13 | - | CASRLRGRIYEQYF | TGTGCCAGCAGATTGCGGGGCAGGATCTACGAGCAGTACTTC
16 | many | TRBJ2-6 | TRBV7-9 | TRBD2 | CASGPSGGSGANVLTF | TGTGCCAGCGGACCTTCGGGGGGCTCTGGGGCCAACGTCCTGACTTTC
12 | many | TRBJ1-2 | TRBV29-1 | - | CSVAVSNYGYTF | TGCAGCGTTGCTGTCTCTAACTATGGCTACACCTTC
15 | many | TRBJ1-1 | TRBV7-6 | - | CASSPNLQGNTEAFF | TGTGCCAGCAGCCCTAACTTACAGGGTAACACTGAAGCTTTCTTT
14 | many | TRBJ2-3 | TRBV27 | TRBD2 | CATRASGSLYTQYF | TGTGCCACAAGGGCTAGCGGGAGTTTGTATACGCAGTATTTT
17 | many | TRBJ2-5 | TRBV7-2 | TRBD2 | CASSLGGVAGVMKTQYF | TGTGCCAGCAGCTTAGGAGGCGTAGCGGGAGTTATGAAGACCCAGTACTTC
13 | many | TRBJ1-5 | TRBV5-6 | - | CASSRGESQPQHF | TGTGCCAGCAGCCGGGGGGAAAGTCAGCCCCAGCATTTT
15 | many | TRBJ2-5 | TRBV20-1 | - | CSAYRLDRYQETQYF | TGCAGTGCTTACCGACTTGACAGGTACCAAGAGACCCAGTACTTC
16 | many | TRBJ2-2 | TRBV6-2/TRBV6-3 | TRBD2 | CASSFWTSGSTGELFF | TGTGCCAGCAGTTTTTGGACTAGCGGGAGCACCGGGGAGCTGTTTTTT
15 | medium-sized | TRBJ2-1 | TRBV19 | TRBD2 | CASRERENRRDEQFF | TGTGCCAGTAGGGAGCGGGAGAATCGGAGGGATGAGCAGTTCTTC
15 | many | TRBJ2-3 | TRBV9 | - | CASSVEVGGPDTQYF | TGTGCCAGCAGCGTAGAAGTGGGGGGCCCCGATACGCAGTATTTT
16 | many | TRBJ2-5 | TRBV7-7 | TRBD2 | CASSHGLAGGYETQYF | TGTGCCAGCAGCCATGGACTAGCGGGAGGGTATGAGACCCAGTACTTC
16 | many | TRBJ1-6 | TRBV20-1 | - | CSARPLRGPPNSPLHF | TGCAGTGCTAGACCTCTGAGGGGACCCCCTAATTCACCCCTCCACTTT
15 | many | TRBJ1-5 | TRBV19 | TRBD1 | CASALGQGDGKPQHF | TGTGCCAGTGCGCTGGGACAGGGGGACGGGAAGCCCCAGCATTTT
15 | many | TRBJ1-5 | TRBV7-2 | - | CASTRDGGREQPQHF | TGTGCCAGCACCCGAGACGGGGGACGGGAGCAGCCCCAGCATTTT
15 | many | TRBJ1-1 | TRBV2 | - | CASRKQGPTLTEAFF | TGTGCCAGCAGGAAACAGGGACCGACGTTGACTGAAGCTTTCTTT
16 | many | TRBJ2-5 | TRBV11-2 | TRBD2 | CASSLGTAGGVETQYF | TGTGCCAGCAGTCTCGGAACAGCGGGGGGGGTAGAGACCCAGTACTTC
15 | many | TRBJ2-7 | TRBV7-2 | TRBD1 | CASSLGGTAGNEQYF | TGTGCCAGCAGCTTAGGTGGGACAGCCGGGAACGAGCAGTACTTC
17 | many | TRBJ2-1 | TRBV15 | TRBD2 | CATSRDIGPLAGTEQFF | TGTGCCACCAGCAGAGATATCGGCCCTCTAGCGGGAACTGAGCAGTTCTTC
15 | many | TRBJ1-3 | TRBV30 | - | CAWGKLGASGNTIYF | TGTGCCTGGGGGAAACTTGGGGCATCGGGGAACACCATATATTTT
13 | many | TRBJ1-1 | TRBV7-2 | - | CASSLGRNTEAFF | TGTGCCAGCAGCTTAGGCAGGAACACTGAAGCTTTCTTT
15 | few | TRBJ2-7 | TRBV7-9 | - | CASSLVGDTAYEQYF | TGTGCCAGCAGCTTAGTGGGGGACACCGCCTACGAGCAGTACTTC
14 | many | TRBJ2-1 | TRBV28 | TRBD1 | CASSLGGQGYEQFF | TGTGCCAGCAGTTTGGGGGGACAGGGGTATGAGCAGTTCTTC
17 | many | TRBJ2-7 | TRBV7-9 | - | CASSYRSWGADSYEQYF | TGTGCCAGCAGCTACCGTAGTTGGGGGGCCGACTCCTACGAGCAGTACTTC
13 | many | TRBJ2-1 | TRBV7-2 | TRBD2 | CASSSHPGGGQFF | TGTGCCAGCAGCTCGCACCCGGGGGGTGGGCAGTTCTTC
14 | - | TRBJ1-2 | TRBV27 | - | CASSPHDSNYGYTF | TGTGCCAGCAGTCCTCACGACAGTAACTATGGCTACACCTTC
15 | many | TRBJ2-7 | TRBV29-1 | TRBD1 | CSVVTGTGRAYEQYF | TGCAGCGTTGTTACCGGGACAGGGCGGGCCTACGAGCAGTACTTC
19 | many | TRBJ1-3 | TRBV28 | TRBD1 | CASRPQVGTASISGNTIYF | TGTGCCAGCAGGCCGCAAGTGGGGACAGCATCAATCTCTGGAAACACCATATATTTT
12 | many | TRBJ2-5 | TRBV28 | - | CASSRPQETQYF | TGTGCCAGCAGTCGCCCCCAAGAGACCCAGTACTTC
15 | many | TRBJ2-7 | TRBV12-3/TRBV12-4 | - | CASGRKPGGPYEQYF | TGTGCCAGCGGACGAAAACCCGGAGGGCCTTACGAGCAGTACTTC
16 | few | TRBJ2-5 | TRBV20-1 | TRBD2 | CSARDPRGLAGETQYF | TGCAGTGCTAGAGACCCCAGGGGCCTAGCGGGAGAGACCCAGTACTTC
13 | many | TRBJ1-5 | TRBV9 | - | CASSVSINQPQHF | TGTGCCAGCAGCGTGAGTATCAATCAGCCCCAGCATTTT
13 | - | TRBJ2-1 | TRBV24-1 | - | CATRKSSNNEQFF | TGTGCCACCAGGAAGTCCAGCAACAATGAGCAGTTCTTC
16 | many | TRBJ1-4 | TRBV5-1 | - | CASSIRGRERNEKLFF | TGCGCCAGCAGCATCAGAGGACGAGAAAGGAATGAAAAACTGTTTTTT
13 | many | TRBJ1-5 | TRBV20-1 | - | CSASLQGYQPQHF | TGCAGTGCTAGCTTACAGGGATATCAGCCCCAGCATTTT